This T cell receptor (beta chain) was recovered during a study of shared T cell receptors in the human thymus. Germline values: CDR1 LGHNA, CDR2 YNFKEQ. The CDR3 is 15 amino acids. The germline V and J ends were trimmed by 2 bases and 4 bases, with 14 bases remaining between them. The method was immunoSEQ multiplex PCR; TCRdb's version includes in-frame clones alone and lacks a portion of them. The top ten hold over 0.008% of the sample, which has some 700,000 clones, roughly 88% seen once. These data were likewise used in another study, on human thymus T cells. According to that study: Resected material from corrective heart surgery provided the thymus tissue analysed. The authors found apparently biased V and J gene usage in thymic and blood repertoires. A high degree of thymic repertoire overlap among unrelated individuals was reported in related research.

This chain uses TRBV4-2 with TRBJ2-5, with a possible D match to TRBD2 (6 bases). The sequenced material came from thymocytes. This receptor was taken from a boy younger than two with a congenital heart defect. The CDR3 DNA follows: TGTGCCAGCAGCCAACCCAGACTAGTTCCAGAGACCCAGTACTTC. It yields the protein CASSQPRLVPETQYF.